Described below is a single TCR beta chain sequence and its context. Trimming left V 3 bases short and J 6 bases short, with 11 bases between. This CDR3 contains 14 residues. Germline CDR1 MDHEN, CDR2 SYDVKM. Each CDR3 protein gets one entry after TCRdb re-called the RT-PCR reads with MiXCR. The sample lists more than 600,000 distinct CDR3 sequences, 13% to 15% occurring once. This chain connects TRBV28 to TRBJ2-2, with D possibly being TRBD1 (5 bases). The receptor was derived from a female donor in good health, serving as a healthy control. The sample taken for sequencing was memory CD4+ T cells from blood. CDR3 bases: TGTGCCAGCAGTTTGGTTGCAGGGTCCGGGGAGCTGTTTTTT. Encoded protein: CASSLVAGSGELFF.